Detailed here is one T cell receptor (beta chain). This clone was found a few times. Its antigen is currently not known. No much larger clone is present one base from it, and per-base qualities are unavailable. Via the germline V gene (reference sequence), CDR1 is LNHNV and CDR2 YYDKDF. V lost 1 base and J lost 7 bases, and the count of bases not matched to a germline gene is 1. Including cysteine and phenylalanine, the CDR3 has 13 amino acids. The CDR3 DNA has 39 bases and is translated from base 1. These data are taken from a study of blood T cell repertoires in COVID-19 (dated by TCRdb to 2020 to 2022). Context from the whole study: Samples covering the acute and convalescent phases of COVID-19 were provided by collaborators in the United States, Italy and Spain. The prospective study material was composed of cDNA or gDNA derived from T cells, B-cell-depleted T cells, or PBMCs. Sample metadata almost always included a de-identified subject ID, COVID-19 status, age in years and sex. Where HLA class I and class II types were available, the types were taken from metadata supplied by the sample provider, not from assay-based typing. The repertoires were released in a freely available public database intended as a resource for research on the immune response to SARS-CoV-2. The samples were drawn from the first 160 participants of the ongoing ImmuneRACE study and from 1,254 subjects provided by 6 global collaborators. Subjects who had been exposed to COVID-19, were actively infected with it, or had recovered from it provided the deeply sampled blood TCRbeta repertoires that made up the dataset.

The collaborating institutions used their own protocols to collect whole blood in K2EDTA tubes. For TCRbeta analysis, collaborators shipped samples as frozen whole blood, isolated PBMCs, or DNA extracted from either of those sample types. TCRbeta CDR3 regions were amplified from genomic DNA by means of the immunoSEQ Assay, a bias-controlled multiplex PCR. The study's own analysis went as follows. Within the assay, amplification of reference gene primers was used to estimate how many nucleated cells each sample contained. To quantify the absolute abundance of each unique TCRbeta CDR3 rearrangement, sequence reads were collapsed and filtered. For each sample, productive Simpson clonality was calculated as the square root of Simpson's diversity index across productive rearrangements. Held by TCRdb, this immuneACCESS table contains in-frame sequences only and omits some clones. Under half of the omission traces to an unresolved V gene where checked; the cause of the rest is unknown. V, J and clone size derive from that table, while D and trimming were established from the DNA sequence. The sample contains under 200,000 clones, 80% to 90% of them found a single time. Clones ranked in the top ten supply roughly 7.8% of the sample.

Overall results and qualifications from the work: The amount of clinical and demographic metadata varied by source and participant and was provided uncurated.

The source of this sequence is a man in his sixties with acute or convalescent COVID-19. The sample comprised peripheral blood. The chain joins TRBV15 to TRBJ2-1; TRBD1 matches 7 bases in the middle. The DNA sequence follows: TGTGCCACCAGCAGAGGGACAGGTAATGAGCAGTTCTTC. This yields the protein CATSRGTGNEQFF.